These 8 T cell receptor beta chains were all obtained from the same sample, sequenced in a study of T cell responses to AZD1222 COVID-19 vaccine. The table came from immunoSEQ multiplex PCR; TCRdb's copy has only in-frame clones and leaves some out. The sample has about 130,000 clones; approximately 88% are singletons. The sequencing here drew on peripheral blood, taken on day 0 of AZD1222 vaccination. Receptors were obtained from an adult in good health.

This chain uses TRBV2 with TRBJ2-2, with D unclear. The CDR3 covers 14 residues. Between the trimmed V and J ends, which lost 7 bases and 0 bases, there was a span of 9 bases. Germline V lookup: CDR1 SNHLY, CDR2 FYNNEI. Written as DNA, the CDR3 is TGTGCCAGCACCTCCCTAGCGAACACCGGGGAGCTGTTTTTT. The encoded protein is CASTSLANTGELFF.

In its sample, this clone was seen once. The CDR3 is CASSLEISSGETQYF. The CDR3 DNA is TGTGCCAGCAGCTTGGAGATCTCCTCGGGGGAGACCCAGTACTTC. The chain joins TRBV5-8 to TRBJ2-5; possible D gene TRBD2, 5 bases. There are 15 residues in the CDR3. Looked up from germline, CDR1 is SGHTS and CDR2 is YDEGEE. V was pared by 0 bases and J by 5 bases, with 14 bases between.

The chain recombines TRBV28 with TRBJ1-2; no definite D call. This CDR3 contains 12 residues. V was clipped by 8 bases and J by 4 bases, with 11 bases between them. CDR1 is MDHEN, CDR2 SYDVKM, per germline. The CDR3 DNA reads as TGTGCCAGCTGGACCCTTTCCTATGGCTACACCTTC. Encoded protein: CASWTLSYGYTF.

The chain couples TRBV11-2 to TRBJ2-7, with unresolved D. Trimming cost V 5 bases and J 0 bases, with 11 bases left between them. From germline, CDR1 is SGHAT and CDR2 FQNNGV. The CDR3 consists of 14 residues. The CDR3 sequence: CASSLGPVSYEQYF. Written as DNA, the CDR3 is TGTGCCAGCAGCCTAGGACCGGTCTCCTACGAGCAGTACTTC.

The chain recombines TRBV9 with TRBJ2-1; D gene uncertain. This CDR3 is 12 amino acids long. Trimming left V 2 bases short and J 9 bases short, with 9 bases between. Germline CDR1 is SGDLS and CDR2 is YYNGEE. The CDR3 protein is CASSVDHLEQFF. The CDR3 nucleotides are TGTGCCAGCAGCGTGGACCATCTTGAGCAGTTCTTC.

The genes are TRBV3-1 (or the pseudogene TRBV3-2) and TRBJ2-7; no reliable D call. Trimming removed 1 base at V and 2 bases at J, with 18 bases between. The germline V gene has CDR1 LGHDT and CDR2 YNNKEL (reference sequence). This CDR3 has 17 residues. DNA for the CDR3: TGTGCCAGCAGCCAAGTCTCTCAGCACCTGCCTACCTACGAGCAGTACTTC. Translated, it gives CASSQVSQHLPTYEQYF.

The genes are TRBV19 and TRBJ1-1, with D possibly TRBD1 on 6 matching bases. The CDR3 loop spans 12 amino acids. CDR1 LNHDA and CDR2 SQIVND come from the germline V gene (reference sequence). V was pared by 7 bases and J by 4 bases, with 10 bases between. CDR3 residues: CASMDRGTEAFF. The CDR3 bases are TGTGCCAGTATGGACAGAGGCACTGAAGCTTTCTTT. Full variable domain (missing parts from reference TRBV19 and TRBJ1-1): DGGITQSPKYLFRKEGQNVTLSCEQNLNHDAMYWYRQDPGQGLRLIYYSQIVNDFQKGDIAEGYSVSREKKESFPLTVTSAQKNPTAFYLCASMDRGTEAFFGQGTRLTVV.

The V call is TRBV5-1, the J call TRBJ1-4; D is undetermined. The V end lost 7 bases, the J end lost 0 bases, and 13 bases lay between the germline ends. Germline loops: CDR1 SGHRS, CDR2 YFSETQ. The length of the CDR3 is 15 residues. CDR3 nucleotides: TGCGCCAGCCGTAAGGACCTTGCAACTAATGAAAAACTGTTTTTT. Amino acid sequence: CASRKDLATNEKLFF.